The 2 T cell receptor beta chains below all came from one sample that was sequenced in a study of neurological immune-mediated disorders (dated by TCRdb to about 2019). Interpreted using the paper, the time point label stands for: longitudinal time-point 2. Library generation was performed with 5' RACE. Sequenced on an Illumina HiSeq 2500. TCRdb reprocessed the public reads (quality trimming at Q25 with fastp, clone calling with MiXCR) and kept in-frame beta chains. A single entry per CDR3 protein holds the most common genes and DNA from its merged rows. This sample has 80,000 to 100,000 distinct CDR3 sequences in its table, and approximately 5.8% of those were observed once. The ten largest clones capture 7.9% of the sample. Sequencing input: PBMCs. These receptors were taken from a woman in her fifties or sixties with multiple sclerosis.

This clonotype was picked up many times. The chain combines TRBV7-9 with TRBJ1-2; 7 nucleotides line up with TRBD1. The CDR3 covers 15 residues. Germline lookup yields CDR1 SEHNR and CDR2 FQNEAQ (reference sequence). With V trimmed by 1 base and J by 2 bases, 4 bases remained unmatched. The CDR3 DNA reads TGTGCCAGCAGCTTAGGATCGACAGGGAACTATGGCTACACCTTC. Amino acids: CASSLGSTGNYGYTF.

This clonotype was found many times. This rearrangement joins TRBV28 to TRBJ2-7; perhaps TRBD1 as D (6 bases). Germline CDR1 is MDHEN and CDR2 is SYDVKM. CDR3 size: 14 residues. V lost 3 bases and J lost 4, with 13 bases in between. The CDR3 loop is CASSFQGIPYEQYF. For the CDR3, the DNA is TGTGCCAGCAGTTTTCAGGGGATCCCGTACGAGCAGTACTTC. Full variable domain (missing parts from reference TRBV28 and TRBJ2-7): DVKVTQSSRYLVKRTGEKVFLECVQDMDHENMFWYRQDPGLGLRLIYFSYDVKMKEKGDIPEGYSVSREKKERFSLILESASTNQTSMYLCASSFQGIPYEQYFGPGTRLTVT.